Each of the 31 T cell receptor beta chains below was sequenced from the same sample in a study of T-cell reconstitution after alpha-beta-depleted transplantation in children. Unique molecular identifiers were incorporated into the prepared TCRbeta library. TCRdb processed the PCR reads anew with MiXCR; each CDR3 protein has one entry. The table lists some 440,000 distinct CDR3 sequences, around 16% of them singletons, with approximately 28% in the top ten. The sequencing here drew on PBMCs, mostly from graft donor cells, taken 360 days after TCRalphabeta/CD19-depleted stem cell transplant. The receptors stem from a boy younger than two who had a stem cell transplant for Wiskott-Aldrich syndrome, so the T cells may come from the graft donor.

This chain uses TRBV20-1 with TRBJ2-5, with 8 bases lining up with TRBD2. CDR1 DFQATT and CDR2 SNEGSKA come from the germline V gene (reference sequence). Trimming took 4 bases from V and 5 from J; bases not matched to a gene: 6. This CDR3 contains 13 residues. The CDR3 DNA reads as TGCAGTGCTAAGCCGGGAGGGTTGGAGACCCAGTACTTC. Protein sequence: CSAKPGGLETQYF.

This clonotype was seen a handful of times. The chain links TRBV4-1 to TRBJ2-3, with unresolved D. The V gene's germline CDR1 is MGHRA and CDR2 YSYEKL. The V end lost 1 base, the J end lost 6 bases, and 11 bases lay between the germline ends. The CDR3 length is 14 residues. The CDR3 coding sequence is TGCGCCAGCAGCCAAGGGACCTTGGCGGATACGCAGTATTTT. It is translated as CASSQGTLADTQYF.

This clonotype was found a few times. The chain is built from TRBV7-8 and TRBJ2-5; 12 nucleotides agree with TRBD2. Germline V gene data show CDR1 as SGHVS and CDR2 as FQNEAQ. The junction had 5 bases not matched to a gene; V was cut back by 5 bases and J by 4 bases. The CDR3 is made up of 15 amino acids. The CDR3 DNA is TGTGCCAGCAGCCCCCGGGGACTAGCGGGAGAGACCCAGTACTTC. Protein sequence: CASSPRGLAGETQYF. The whole variable domain, remainder taken from reference TRBV7-8 and TRBJ2-5, is GAGVSQSPRYKVAKRGQDVALRCDPISGHVSLFWYQQALGQGPEFLTYFQNEAQLDKSGLPSDRFFAERPEGSVSTLKIQRTQQEDSAVYLCASSPRGLAGETQYFGPGTRLLVL.

This clonotype was counted many times. The chain uses TRBV12-3 or TRBV12-4 and TRBJ1-5; TRBD1 might be the D (6 bases). The CDR3 has 16 residues. Trimming cost V 6 bases and J 4 bases, with 19 bases left between them. The CDR3 region is CASSLEGGTFNQPQHF. The CDR3 region has the DNA TGTGCCAGCAGCCTCGAGGGGGGGACGTTTAATCAGCCCCAGCATTTT.

This clonotype occurred a few times. The chain employs TRBV29-1 and TRBJ2-3; D might be TRBD1 (5 bases). In germline, CDR1 is SQVTM, CDR2 ANQGSEA. This CDR3 is 15 amino acids long. V shed 2 bases and J shed 3 bases, with 15 bases lying between them. Here the CDR3 DNA reads TGCAGCGTTGAATCGCTAGGGGTGCGGACAGATACGCAGTATTTT. Translating gives CSVESLGVRTDTQYF.

V and J are TRBV6-1 and TRBJ2-5; TRBD2 matches at 8 bases. Germline CDR1 is MNHNS and CDR2 is SASEGT. With V trimmed by 6 bases and J by 4 bases, 7 bases remained unmatched. The CDR3 has 14 residues. CDR3 sequence (DNA): TGTGCCAGCAGCCCCGGGGGGGCCATAGAGACCCAGTACTTC. Translating it yields CASSPGGAIETQYF.

The CDR3 region has the DNA TGTGCCAGCAGCCCCCGGACGGGAGGGCCGAACACCGGGGAGCTGTTTTTT. This codes for CASSPRTGGPNTGELFF. This chain uses TRBV14 with TRBJ2-2, with 8 bases that match TRBD2. CDR3 size: 17 residues. Germline V CDR1 and CDR2: SGHDN, FVKESK. Trimming at V came to 4 bases and at J to 0 bases, leaving 7 bases not matched to a gene.

In this sample, this clonotype turned up many times. The chain uses TRBV5-1 and TRBJ2-1; TRBD2 matches at 14 bases. With V trimmed by 4 bases and J by 8 bases, 5 bases remained unmatched. CDR1 SGHRS and CDR2 YFSETQ come from the germline V gene. The CDR3 has 15 residues. The CDR3 loop is CASSLGLAGVYEQFF. The CDR3 nucleotides are TGCGCCAGCAGCCTGGGACTAGCGGGAGTCTATGAGCAGTTCTTC.

This clonotype showed up just a few times. This chain uses TRBV12-3 or TRBV12-4 with TRBJ1-1; D unclear. The CDR3 contains 14 residues. V lost 2 bases to trimming and J lost 3 bases, with 10 bases between them. This chain's CDR3 is CASSLWQVDTEAFF. The CDR3 nucleotides are TGTGCCAGCAGTTTATGGCAGGTCGACACTGAAGCTTTCTTT.

The J gene is TRBJ2-1, the V gene TRBV6-2 or TRBV6-3; TRBD2 agrees at 7 bases. CDR1 is MNHEY, CDR2 SVGEGT, per germline. Germline trimming cut 5 bases from V and 6 bases from J; bases unmatched to any gene: 13. The CDR3 has 16 amino acids. The CDR3 coding sequence is TGTGCCAGCAGTGGGACTACCAGGGATTGGGGCAATGAGCAGTTCTTC. Protein sequence: CASSGTTRDWGNEQFF.

J is TRBJ2-1 and V is TRBV12-3 or TRBV12-4; D is uncertain. V dropped 5 bases and J dropped 9 bases, with 11 bases sitting between them. The CDR3 runs 12 residues. The DNA for the CDR3 is TGTGCCAGCAGTATGCCTTGGGGTGAGCAGTTCTTC. It translates to CASSMPWGEQFF.

V gene TRBV5-1 combines with J gene TRBJ2-1, with D perhaps TRBD2 (5 bases). CDR3 length: 18 residues. V was pared by 1 base and J by 1 base, with 18 bases between. Germline CDR1 is SGHRS and CDR2 is YFSETQ. DNA of the CDR3: TGCGCCAGCAGCTTGCCCCCAGCAGCGGAACCTTCCTACAATGAGCAGTTCTTC. Translating gives CASSLPPAAEPSYNEQFF.

The V call is TRBV6-1, the J call TRBJ2-7; D may be TRBD2 (5 bases). This CDR3 region has 15 residues. Germline V gene data show CDR1 as MNHNS and CDR2 as SASEGT. The V and J ends lost 6 bases and 0 bases respectively, with 15 bases between them. The CDR3 nucleotides are TGTGCCAGCAGACGAGCGGAAGCCTACTCCTACGAGCAGTACTTC. Protein product: CASRRAEAYSYEQYF.

The genes are TRBV12-3 or TRBV12-4 and TRBJ2-2, with 9 positions matching TRBD1. The V gene end was trimmed by 3 bases and the J gene end by 4 bases; junction bases not matched to a gene: 6. The CDR3 extends over 16 amino acids. The CDR3 loop is CASSFSGTGFTGELFF. The CDR3 DNA reads as TGTGCCAGCAGTTTCTCTGGGACAGGGTTCACCGGGGAGCTGTTTTTT.

This clonotype was seen more than once but under ten times. This rearrangement joins TRBV29-1 to TRBJ2-5, with unresolved D. Germline V gene lookup returns CDR1 SQVTM and CDR2 ANQGSEA. This CDR3 contains 14 residues. V lost 1 base and J lost 1, with 10 bases in between. In DNA, the CDR3 is TGCAGCGTTGAAGTAGTAGGGTCCCAAGAGACCCAGTACTTC. This translates into CSVEVVGSQETQYF.

This clonotype was detected once. The chain uses TRBV19 and TRBJ2-3; TRBD1 matches at 7 bases. Germline V lookup: CDR1 LNHDA, CDR2 SQIVND (reference sequence). The CDR3 loop spans 14 amino acids. V gave up 3 bases and J gave up 11 bases; unmatched junction bases: 11. Here the CDR3 reads CASSILADRRGQYF. The CDR3 nucleotides are TGTGCCAGTAGTATTTTGGCGGACAGGCGCGGGCAGTATTTT.

J is TRBJ2-7 and V is TRBV5-1; D may be TRBD1 (5 bases). The length of the CDR3 is 15 residues. CDR1 is SGHRS, CDR2 YFSETQ, per germline. Trimming took 2 bases from V and 6 from J, leaving 18 bases between them. DNA of the CDR3: TGCGCCAGCAGCTTACCAGGGATAAAGATGGGCGAGCAGTACTTC. This codes for CASSLPGIKMGEQYF.

The rearrangement links TRBV9 to TRBJ2-7; D is possibly TRBD2 (6 bases). Between the trimmed V and J ends, which lost 2 bases and 2 bases, there was a span of 14 bases. The CDR3 has 15 residues. The germline gives CDR1 SGDLS, CDR2 YYNGEE. CDR3 loop: CASSVLPGAAYEQYF. The CDR3 DNA reads TGTGCCAGCAGCGTCCTTCCGGGAGCAGCCTACGAGCAGTACTTC.

This clonotype was picked up a small number of times. The chain links TRBV6-5 to TRBJ2-2, with D perhaps TRBD1 or TRBD2 (5 bases each). Germline CDR1 is MNHEY and CDR2 is SVGAGI. With 0 bases removed from V and 2 bases from J, the gap between germline ends came to 13 bases. CDR3 length: 17 residues. The CDR3 DNA sequence: TGTGCCAGCAGTTACTCGAGAGGGGTCAAAAACACCGGGGAGCTGTTTTTT. Translated: CASSYSRGVKNTGELFF.

This chain uses TRBV6-1 with TRBJ2-2, with 11 positions matching TRBD2. Germline CDR1 and CDR2: MNHNS and SASEGT. V shed 9 bases and J 6 bases; nucleotides not matched to a gene: 6. The CDR3 consists of 14 residues. The CDR3 nucleotides are TGTGCCAGGAAACATAGCGGGAGGGCCGGGGAGCTGTTTTTT. As protein: CARKHSGRAGELFF.

This clonotype showed up just a few times. The rearrangement uses TRBV9 and TRBJ2-1; tentative D call: TRBD1 (6 bases). V was trimmed by 4 bases and J by 5 bases, leaving 16 bases between them. CDR1 is SGDLS, CDR2 YYNGEE, per germline. The CDR3 totals 15 residues. The CDR3 protein is CASSPLPHRDNEQFF. CDR3 sequence (DNA): TGTGCCAGCAGCCCACTCCCACACAGGGACAATGAGCAGTTCTTC. The variable domain in full, with the rest retrieved from reference TRBV9 and TRBJ2-1, is DSGVTQTPKHLITATGQRVTLRCSPRSGDLSVYWYQQSLDQGLQFLIQYYNGEERAKGNILERFSAQQFPDLHSELNLSSLELGDSALYFCASSPLPHRDNEQFFGPGTRLTVL.

The chain combines TRBV29-1 with TRBJ2-2; the match to TRBD2 covers 11 bases. The germline gives CDR1 SQVTM, CDR2 ANQGSEA. Trimming cost V 5 bases and J 1 base; bases outside gene matches: 3. The CDR3 has 15 amino acids. Here the CDR3 reads CSVLGLAENTGELFF. The CDR3 DNA reads TGCAGCGTTCTGGGACTAGCGGAGAACACCGGGGAGCTGTTTTTT.

This clonotype came up a few times. The chain is built from TRBV28 and TRBJ2-3; D is possibly TRBD2 (5 bases). Germline loops: CDR1 MDHEN, CDR2 SYDVKM. The ends were cut back, 5 bases at V and 2 bases at J, with 8 bases in the middle. The CDR3 extends over 13 amino acids. CDR3 nucleotides: TGTGCCAGCAGTCGGGGTCACACAGATACGCAGTATTTT. Encoded protein: CASSRGHTDTQYF.

This clonotype was observed a handful of times. The gene calls are TRBV5-1 and TRBJ1-2; D not resolved. The CDR3 totals 16 residues. Germline CDR1 SGHRS, CDR2 YFSETQ. The germline V and J ends were trimmed by 1 base and 3 bases, with 16 bases remaining between them. CDR3 sequence reads: CASSLSSTSEDYGYTF. CDR3 in DNA: TGCGCCAGCAGCTTGAGTTCGACAAGTGAGGACTATGGCTACACCTTC.

This sequence joins TRBV5-1 and TRBJ2-1; TRBD2 aligns across 12 bases. CDR3 length: 19 amino acids. The junction had 11 bases not matched to a gene; V was cut back by 4 bases and J by 0 bases. CDR1 SGHRS and CDR2 YFSETQ come from the germline V gene. CDR3 loop: CASSIPSGRAPSSYNEQFF. In DNA form, the CDR3 reads TGCGCCAGCAGCATCCCTAGCGGGAGGGCCCCAAGCTCCTACAATGAGCAGTTCTTC.

The gene calls are TRBV12-3 or TRBV12-4 and TRBJ2-7, with TRBD2 as a possible D gene (7 bases). CDR3 size: 14 residues. The germline V and J ends were trimmed by 3 bases and 5 bases, with 14 bases remaining between them. Written as DNA, the CDR3 is TGTGCCAGCAGTTTCCGGGGGGCGCACGACGAGCAGTACTTC. This codes for CASSFRGAHDEQYF.

V and J are TRBV20-1 and TRBJ2-1, with 11 bases lining up with TRBD1. The V gene's germline CDR1 is DFQATT and CDR2 SNEGSKA (reference sequence). CDR3 size: 14 residues. The V segment lost 0 bases and the J segment 9 bases; nucleotides outside the gene matches: 4. The CDR3 spells CSAREDRGRGEQFF. CDR3 DNA sequence: TGCAGTGCTAGAGAGGACAGGGGGCGCGGTGAGCAGTTCTTC.

V usage is TRBV2 and J usage is TRBJ1-2, with D uncertain. The CDR3 totals 13 residues. Germline V CDR1 and CDR2: SNHLY, FYNNEI. Trimming cost V 2 bases and J 4 bases, with 8 bases left between them. The CDR3 bases are TGTGCCAGCAGTGAACGACGGTCCTATGGCTACACCTTC. As protein: CASSERRSYGYTF.

This clonotype was found a few times. The chain couples TRBV10-3 to TRBJ2-7; no reliable D call. The CDR3 is 11 residues long. Germline CDR1 is ENHRY and CDR2 is SYGVKD. V shed 8 bases and J shed 3 bases, with 8 bases lying between them. The CDR3 is CAISDDYEQYF. The CDR3, as DNA: TGTGCCATCTCGGACGACTACGAGCAGTACTTC.

The DNA for the CDR3 is TGTGCCAGCGGTAGGGACAGGTATACCGGGGAGCTGTTTTTT. Protein sequence: CASGRDRYTGELFF. The chain employs TRBV12-3 or TRBV12-4 and TRBJ2-2, with 8 bases aligning to TRBD1. The V segment lost 8 bases and the J segment 5 bases; nucleotides outside the gene matches: 7. CDR3 length: 14 amino acids.

Only a few counts were recorded for this clonotype. The rearrangement links TRBV12-3 or TRBV12-4 to TRBJ2-1; tentatively, D is TRBD1 (5 bases). The V gene lost 6 bases and the J gene lost 10 bases, with 10 bases spanning the gap. CDR3 length: 11 amino acids. CDR3 sequence reads: CASSKTVEQFF. CDR3 DNA: TGTGCCAGCAGCAAGACAGTCGAGCAGTTCTTC.